One sample yielded the 21 T cell receptor beta chains listed below, sequenced in a study of tumor-infiltrating lymphocytes in oesophageal squamous cell carcinoma. One entry per CDR3 protein results from TCRdb running MiXCR on the PCR reads. The sample includes around 13,000 distinct CDR3 sequences, about three fifths of them seen just once. What was sequenced was esophageal tumor tissue. These receptors came from a female donor with esophageal squamous cell carcinoma.

The chain employs TRBV24-1 and TRBJ2-5, with 9 bases lining up with TRBD2. The J call may not be correct, given that the DNA end is closer to TRBJ2-1. Germline V CDR1 and CDR2: KGHDR, SFDVKD. This CDR3 spans 15 amino acids. CDR3: CATSDLRRGGNEQFF. As DNA, the CDR3 is TGTGCCACCAGTGATTTGAGGCGGGGGGGGAATGAGCAGTTCTTC.

As concerns this clonotype: An end of the junction differs from the germline gene, which may be a read error. The chain couples TRBV11-2 to TRBJ2-1; TRBD1 aligns across 8 bases. The J call may be mistaken, given a closer DNA end match to TRBJ2-5. The CDR3 spans 14 residues. Germline-derived CDR1 and CDR2 are SGHAT and FQNNGV. This CDR3 is CVSGSGGGFETQYF. The CDR3 DNA is TGTGTCAGCGGCTCAGGGGGCGGGTTCGAGACCCAGTACTTC.

This clonotype was seen more than once but under ten times. This sequence joins TRBV7-3 and TRBJ2-1; D may be TRBD1 or TRBD2 (6 bases each). TRBJ2-7 matches the DNA end more closely, so the J call is doubtful. Germline V gene data show CDR1 as SGHTA and CDR2 as FQGTGA. The CDR3 runs to 15 residues. The CDR3 loop is CASSLNPGAIGEQYF. The CDR3 DNA sequence: TGTGCCAGCAGCTTAAATCCGGGGGCGATTGGCGAGCAGTACTTC.

This clonotype appeared many times. Because the CDR3 is missing its conserved closing phenylalanine or tryptophan, this is likely a read error. It is unclear where the CDR3 begins or ends on the DNA, so no DNA is shown, and the CDR3 is as TCRdb lists it. V and J are TRBV7-2 and TRBJ2-3; no DNA check was done on the table's D call, TRBD1. The germline gives CDR1 SGHTA, CDR2 FQGNSA. The CDR3 extends over 17 residues, inclusive of both ends. CDR3 sequence: CASSLRTGKHNEQFFGP.

On this clonotype itself: At one of its ends the junction is not consistent with the germline gene, which may arise from a read error. The chain recombines TRBV7-2 with TRBJ2-4, with 11 bases lining up with TRBD2. Germline V lookup: CDR1 SGHTA, CDR2 FQGNSA. This CDR3 contains 14 residues. CDR3 nucleotide sequence: TGTGCCAGCAGTGCGGCTAGCGGGGGGAGCGAGCAGTACTTT. Translated: CASSAASGGSEQYF.

This clonotype is a singleton in its sample. This chain joins TRBV12-3 or TRBV12-4 and TRBJ2-7; no clear D. The end of the DNA aligns better with TRBJ2-1, so the J call may be wrong. The length of the CDR3 is 12 residues. The CDR3 sequence is CASPPWCGEQFF. CDR3 nucleotide sequence: TGTGCCAGCCCCCCTTGGTGTGGTGAGCAGTTCTTC.

This clonotype was picked up a small number of times. The V gene is TRBV27, the J gene TRBJ2-3; D may match TRBD1 or TRBD2 (5 bases each). The CDR3 covers 16 residues. Germline CDR1 reads MNHEY; CDR2 reads SMNVEV (reference sequence). With 3 bases removed from V and 2 bases from J, the gap between germline ends came to 15 bases. CDR3 nucleotide sequence: TGTGCCAGCAGTTTGATGACCGGGGCCAACACAGATACGCAGTATTTT. It encodes CASSLMTGANTDTQYF.

The chain uses TRBV7-3 and TRBJ2-3; 14 bases are a match to TRBD2. Germline CDR1 SGHTA, CDR2 FQGTGA. Trimming cost V 4 bases and J 6 bases; bases outside gene matches: 6. The CDR3 has 16 amino acids. CDR3 in DNA: TGTGCCAGCAGCTCCCGACTAGCGGGAGGGGTGGATACGCAGTATTTT. Its protein product is CASSSRLAGGVDTQYF.

Only one count was recorded for this clonotype. V usage is TRBV7-3 and J usage is TRBJ2-1; D not certain. The J call may be faulty, since TRBJ2-5 better matches the DNA end. Per germline, CDR1 SGHTA and CDR2 FQGTGA. CDR3 size: 14 residues. DNA of the CDR3: TGTGCCAGCAGCTTAAGGGAAAAGCAAGAGACCCAGTACTTC. Its protein is CASSLREKQETQYF.

V gene TRBV28 combines with J gene TRBJ2-2, with 7 bases fitting TRBD2. This CDR3 region has 13 residues. The germline V gene has CDR1 MDHEN and CDR2 SYDVKM. V lost 8 bases and J lost 1; bases outside the gene matches: 1. CDR3 nucleotide sequence: TGTGCCAGCGGGGGGGGGAACACCGGGGAGCTGTTTTTT. Its translation is CASGGGNTGELFF.

This sequence joins TRBV12-3 or TRBV12-4 and TRBJ1-2, with D hard to call. CDR3 length equals 13 residues. Trimming shortened V by 6 bases and J by 6 bases, and 14 bases separated the two germline ends. CDR3 coding DNA: TGTGCCAGCAGGCCAGGTGTTTCCGATGGCTACACCTTC. Translation: CASRPGVSDGYTF.

This rearrangement joins TRBV7-2 to TRBJ2-3; tentative D call: TRBD2 (6 bases). Trimming cost V 2 bases and J 3 bases, with 18 bases left between them. Per the germline V gene, CDR1 is SGHTA and CDR2 is FQGNSA. This CDR3 contains 17 residues. The DNA for the CDR3 is TGTGCCAGCAGCTTATATATCGGGAGTCGGGTGACAGATACGCAGTATTTT. This gives the protein CASSLYIGSRVTDTQYF.

The chain has TRBV6-6 and TRBJ1-2; D remains unclear. The DNA end is a closer match to TRBJ2-7, so the J assignment may be wrong. The length of the CDR3 is 14 residues. Germline values: CDR1 MNHNY, CDR2 SVGAGI (reference sequence). The CDR3 DNA reads TGTGCCAGCACTCAGATAGGACGGAACTACGAGCAGTACTTC. Translating it yields CASTQIGRNYEQYF.

V is TRBV7-1 and J is TRBJ2-3, with TRBD2 as a possible D gene (6 bases). The assigned J gene may be wrong: the sequence end matches TRBJ2-1 better. TRBV7-1 carries the ORF label, with uncertain function. The CDR3 sequence is 14 residues long. CDR3 sequence: CASSSRERSYQQFF. The CDR3 coding sequence is TGTGCCAGCAGCTCCCGGGAGCGCTCCTACCAGCAGTTCTTC.

Notes on this clonotype: Given a much more abundant clone one base away, this may be a read error. The V and J genes are TRBV11-3 and TRBJ2-7, with D maybe TRBD2 (6 bases). The V end lost 5 bases, the J end lost 7 bases, and 21 bases lay between the germline ends. Germline assignment: CDR1 SGHNT and CDR2 YENEEA. The CDR3 loop spans 15 amino acids. CDR3 sequence reads: CASSRLGSSYNEQYF. The DNA for the CDR3 is TGTGCCAGCAGCCGACTAGGGAGCTCCTACAATGAGCAGTACTTC.

The V and J genes are TRBV7-4 and TRBJ2-2; D remains unclear. Germline-derived CDR1 and CDR2 are SGHVT and SQSDAQ. Trimming took off 2 bases at V and 4 bases at J, with 8 bases between the two ends. CDR3 length equals 14 residues. The CDR3 DNA is TGTGCCAGCAGCTTATCCCCTCCCACCGGGGAGCTGTTTTTT. Translated: CASSLSPPTGELFF.

This clonotype was seen a handful of times. V and J are TRBV6-1 and TRBJ2-3, with D perhaps TRBD2 (6 bases). The CDR3 has 14 amino acids. Trimming took off 8 bases at V and 4 bases at J, with 16 bases between the two ends. The germline V gene has CDR1 MNHNS and CDR2 SASEGT. CDR3 bases: TGTGCCAGCGTCTTCGGGAGTGCCGCAGATACGCAGTATTTT. It codes for CASVFGSAADTQYF.

The chain links TRBV7-2 to TRBJ2-1; TRBD1 matches at 7 bases. Germline-derived CDR1 and CDR2 are SGHTA and FQGNSA. CDR3 length: 14 amino acids. Unmatched junction bases numbered 2, after V lost 4 bases and J lost 2 bases. The CDR3 DNA sequence: TGTGCCAGCAGCTGGGGACAGACCTACAATGAGCAGTTCTTC. Its translation: CASSWGQTYNEQFF.

This clonotype was counted only a few times. The V call is TRBV7-3, the J call TRBJ2-3; 8 nucleotides agree with TRBD2. The DNA end is more similar to TRBJ2-5, so the J call may be wrong. CDR3 length: 14 residues. The germline gives CDR1 SGHTA, CDR2 FQGTGA. CDR3 nucleotides: TGTGCCAGCAGCCCTCAAGCGGGAGAGGAGACCCAGTACTTC. It is translated as CASSPQAGEETQYF.

This clonotype appeared a single time. The chain has TRBV7-2 and TRBJ2-3; D is ambiguous. The CDR3 consists of 15 residues. The ends were cut back, 0 bases at V and 2 bases at J, with 9 bases in the middle. Per the germline V gene, CDR1 is SGHTA and CDR2 is FQGNSA. This CDR3 is CASSLAGSVTDTQYF. The CDR3 DNA is TGTGCCAGCAGCTTAGCCGGATCAGTCACAGATACGCAGTATTTT.

The chain combines TRBV3-1 with TRBJ2-4, with D perhaps matching TRBD1 or TRBD2 (5 bases each). Germline lookup yields CDR1 LGHDT and CDR2 YNNKEL (reference sequence). Trimming pared 0 bases from V and 7 bases from J, leaving 13 bases between. This CDR3 has 15 residues. CDR3 protein: CASSQDKVGVNIQYF. Written as DNA, the CDR3 is TGTGCCAGCAGCCAAGATAAAGTGGGGGTGAACATTCAGTACTTC.